The 23 T cell receptor beta chains below were found in one sample sequenced in a study of cytomegalovirus exposure and HLA in healthy donors. This PCR relied on a set of 60 Vbeta primers and 13 Jbeta primers. Sequenced by immunoSEQ multiplex PCR; TCRdb stores in-frame clones only, minus some. Of roughly 120,000 clones listed, around three quarters were seen once; the top ten hold approximately 2%. The sequenced sample was PBMCs. The receptor set was obtained from a man in his late teens or twenties in good health and CMV-seronegative.

The rearrangement joins TRBV6-6 to TRBJ1-2; D possibly corresponds to TRBD1 (5 bases). V was shortened by 5 bases and J by 5 bases, with 9 bases between the two germline ends. The germline V gene encodes CDR1 MNHNY and CDR2 SVGAGI (reference sequence). The CDR3 is 12 residues long. The DNA for the CDR3 is TGTGCCAGCAGTCCTAGGGGATATGGCTACACCTTC. Residues: CASSPRGYGYTF.

The chain carries TRBV7-8 and TRBJ2-3, with 7 bases matching TRBD2. V trimming: 3 bases; J trimming: 4 bases; junction bases outside the gene matches: 7. The CDR3 extends over 15 amino acids. The germline gives CDR1 SGHVS, CDR2 FQNEAQ. CDR3 region: CASSLFGGLADTQYF. CDR3 bases: TGTGCCAGCAGCTTGTTCGGGGGGTTGGCAGATACGCAGTATTTT.

The genes are TRBV27 and TRBJ1-5, with 12 bases fitting TRBD1. Germline CDR1 reads MNHEY; CDR2 reads SMNVEV (reference sequence). With 2 bases clipped from V and 7 bases from J, the junction kept 6 bases outside the gene matches. The CDR3 has 16 amino acids. CDR3 residues: CASSLIGTGGGQPQHF. In DNA, the CDR3 is TGTGCCAGCAGTTTAATAGGGACAGGGGGCGGCCAGCCCCAGCATTTT.

The chain recombines TRBV15 with TRBJ2-7; D perhaps matches TRBD2 (6 bases). With 4 bases removed from V and 3 bases from J, the gap between germline ends came to 13 bases. The length of the CDR3 is 14 residues. The germline V gene has CDR1 LNHNV and CDR2 YYDKDF (reference sequence). The CDR3 region is CATSTRGLFYEQYF. The CDR3, as DNA: TGTGCCACCAGCACCCGGGGGTTATTCTACGAGCAGTACTTC.

The rearrangement links TRBV5-5 to TRBJ1-3; D is unresolved. V was shortened by 4 bases and J by 8 bases, with 10 bases between the two germline ends. The CDR3 covers 12 residues. Germline CDR1 is SGHKS and CDR2 is YYEKEE (reference sequence). In DNA form, the CDR3 reads TGTGCCAGCAGCACCCGACGGGACACCATATATTTT. This codes for CASSTRRDTIYF.

The CDR3 DNA reads TGTGCCAGCAGTTCTCCAAGGACAGGCTGGGAAGCTTTCTTT. This gives the protein CASSSPRTGWEAFF. The chain has TRBV6-5 and TRBJ1-1; 7 nucleotides align to TRBD1. Germline-derived CDR1 and CDR2 are MNHEY and SVGAGI. The ends lost 4 bases at V and 8 bases at J; junction bases unmatched: 10. The CDR3 runs 14 residues.

The chain recombines TRBV2 with TRBJ1-3, with D unresolved. The CDR3 has 14 amino acids. V was trimmed by 2 bases and J by 5 bases, leaving 10 bases between them. CDR1 is SNHLY and CDR2 is FYNNEI in the germline V gene. The CDR3 DNA reads as TGTGCCAGCAGTGAATTGGAGGGTAGAAACACCATATATTTT. This sequence encodes CASSELEGRNTIYF.

Note on this clone: This sample includes further DNA sequences coding for the same CDR3. J is TRBJ2-2 and V is TRBV7-3, with D tentatively TRBD1 (6 bases). CDR1 and CDR2 from the germline V gene are SGHTA and FQGTGA. Trimming stripped 2 bases from V and 5 bases from J, with 12 bases between. This CDR3 is built from 15 residues. CDR3 in amino acids: CASSLVPQGTGELFF. CDR3 in DNA: TGTGCCAGCAGCTTAGTCCCTCAGGGGACCGGGGAGCTGTTTTTT.

The chain links TRBV4-1 to TRBJ2-7; possible D gene TRBD2, 7 bases. Germline CDR1 is MGHRA and CDR2 is YSYEKL. Trimming stripped 1 base from V and 7 bases from J, with 17 bases between. There are 15 residues in the CDR3. The CDR3 DNA sequence: TGCGCCAGCAGCCAAGTACCTGGGGGGGCTTATGAGCAGTACGTC. It is translated as CASSQVPGGAYEQYV.

The chain carries TRBV10-3 and TRBJ2-5; tentatively, D is TRBD1 (6 bases). Looked up from germline, CDR1 is ENHRY and CDR2 is SYGVKD. V lost 7 bases and J 1 base, leaving 10 bases between the germline ends. CDR3 length: 13 residues. CDR3 coding DNA: TGTGCCATCATGGCGGACAGCCAAGAGACCCAGTACTTC. Amino acid sequence: CAIMADSQETQYF.

J is TRBJ1-2 and V is TRBV27; TRBD1 is a possible D gene (5 bases). CDR3 size: 14 residues. V was cut by 4 bases and J by 8 bases, with 17 bases left in between. Germline CDR1 and CDR2: MNHEY and SMNVEV (reference sequence). The CDR3 bases are TGTGCCAGCAGTTCCCCAGGGATTTCGCGAGGCTACACCTTC. Its translation is CASSSPGISRGYTF.

The rearrangement links TRBV11-3 to TRBJ2-1, with TRBD1 matching over 7 bases. The germline V gene has CDR1 SGHNT and CDR2 YENEEA. Germline trimming cut 5 bases from V and 2 bases from J; bases unmatched to any gene: 6. The CDR3 loop spans 15 amino acids. CDR3 sequence: CASSEGQQTYNEQFF. The CDR3 DNA follows: TGTGCCAGCAGCGAGGGACAGCAAACCTACAATGAGCAGTTCTTC.

The chain joins TRBV6-6 to TRBJ2-7, with 7 bases lining up with TRBD1. V dropped 4 bases and J dropped 3; count of bases not matched to a gene: 9. The CDR3 totals 15 residues. Germline CDR1 MNHNY, CDR2 SVGAGI (reference sequence). In DNA, the CDR3 is TGTGCCAGCAGTTTAACCTCGGGACAGAACTACGAGCAGTACGTC. Encoded protein: CASSLTSGQNYEQYV.

This clone turned up a few times. The chain has TRBV13 and TRBJ1-1, with D hard to call. Per the germline V gene, CDR1 is PRHDT and CDR2 is FYEKMQ (reference sequence). The CDR3 totals 15 residues. V gave up 1 base and J gave up 0 bases, with 9 bases separating them. CDR3 in DNA: TGTGCCAGCAGCTTAGAAGACGGGATGAACACTGAAGCTTTCTTT. Its protein is CASSLEDGMNTEAFF.

In regard to this clone: The sample contains more than one DNA sequence encoding this CDR3. The chain combines TRBV6-5 with TRBJ1-1; D may be TRBD1 (6 bases). This CDR3 region has 13 residues. Trimming took off 2 bases at V and 8 bases at J, with 12 bases between the two ends. Germline CDR1 is MNHEY and CDR2 is SVGAGI. CDR3 loop: CASSYPAGTEAFF. CDR3 DNA sequence: TGTGCCAGCAGTTACCCGGCCGGGACAGAAGCTTTCTTT.

The rearrangement links TRBV6-5 to TRBJ1-5, with D maybe TRBD1 (5 bases). Trimming took off 7 bases at V and 4 bases at J, with 11 bases between the two ends. The CDR3 runs to 13 residues. Germline V gene sequence: CDR1 MNHEY, CDR2 SVGAGI. DNA for the CDR3: TGTGCCAGCACTATGGGGGGTAATCAGCCCCAGCATTTT. It codes for CASTMGGNQPQHF.

Only one count was recorded for this clone. This chain joins TRBV27 and TRBJ1-1; D is perhaps TRBD1 (6 bases). The CDR3 covers 17 residues. The V end was cut by 2 bases, the J end by 1 base, with 17 bases between. Germline CDR1 is MNHEY and CDR2 is SMNVEV (reference sequence). DNA for the CDR3: TGTGCCAGCAGTTTAGCGGGGGGGGGCAGGGCGAACACTGAAGCTTTCTTT. Translation: CASSLAGGGRANTEAFF.

The V and J genes are TRBV9 and TRBJ1-2, with 9 bases identical to TRBD1. Germline values: CDR1 SGDLS, CDR2 YYNGEE. This CDR3 has 14 residues. The ends lost 4 bases at V and 2 bases at J; junction bases unmatched: 3. CDR3 sequence (DNA): TGTGCCAGCAGCATAGACAGGGGGAACTATGGCTACACCTTC. Translation: CASSIDRGNYGYTF. Combining the CDR3 with reference TRBV9 and TRBJ1-2 gives the whole variable domain DSGVTQTPKHLITATGQRVTLRCSPRSGDLSVYWYQQSLDQGLQFLIQYYNGEERAKGNILERFSAQQFPDLHSELNLSSLELGDSALYFCASSIDRGNYGYTFGSGTRLTVV.

This chain uses TRBV5-1 with TRBJ1-1; D gene ambiguous. Germline lookup yields CDR1 SGHRS and CDR2 YFSETQ. The V gene lost 4 bases and the J gene lost 2 bases, with 9 bases spanning the gap. CDR3 size: 13 residues. This CDR3 reads CASSLIDNTEAFF. CDR3 coding DNA: TGCGCCAGCAGCCTGATAGATAACACTGAAGCTTTCTTT. Combining the CDR3 with reference TRBV5-1 and TRBJ1-1 gives the whole variable domain KAGVTQTPRYLIKTRGQQVTLSCSPISGHRSVSWYQQTPGQGLQFLFEYFSETQRNKGNFPGRFSGRQFSNSRSEMNVSTLELGDSALYLCASSLIDNTEAFFGQGTRLTVV.

This chain uses TRBV5-6 with TRBJ2-7; TRBD1 might be the D (7 bases). The germline gives CDR1 SGHDT, CDR2 YYEEEE. V was clipped by 0 bases and J by 6 bases, with 22 bases between them. The CDR3 length is 17 residues. CDR3 sequence (DNA): TGTGCCAGCAGCTTGGGAGCAGGGGGGTCCCTACTGGGCGAGCAGTACTTC. Protein: CASSLGAGGSLLGEQYF.

The chain carries TRBV5-4 and TRBJ1-2; weak D call: TRBD1 (5 bases). The CDR3 covers 12 residues. Germline V gene lookup returns CDR1 SGHNT and CDR2 YYREEE (reference sequence). The V end lost 4 bases, the J end lost 4 bases, and 8 bases lay between the germline ends. The CDR3 spells CASSPDTYGYTF. The CDR3 DNA is TGTGCCAGCAGCCCGGACACCTATGGCTACACCTTC. The full variable domain, completed using reference TRBV5-4 and TRBJ1-2, is ETGVTQSPTHLIKTRGQQVTLRCSSQSGHNTVSWYQQALGQGPQFIFQYYREEENGRGNFPPRFSGLQFPNYSSELNVNALELDDSALYLCASSPDTYGYTFGSGTRLTVV.

The V gene is TRBV5-1, the J gene TRBJ2-7, with D unclear. CDR1 is SGHRS and CDR2 is YFSETQ in the germline V gene. CDR3 length: 14 residues. The V end lost 1 base, the J end lost 4 bases, and 12 bases lay between the germline ends. The CDR3 loop is CASSLLVSGYEQYF. As DNA, the CDR3 is TGCGCCAGCAGCTTGTTGGTCTCCGGTTACGAGCAGTACTTC.

The V gene is TRBV7-3, the J gene TRBJ2-1; 8 bases align to TRBD2. This CDR3 is 14 amino acids long. Losses at the gene ends were 0 bases for V and 8 bases for J; bases not matched to a gene: 3. The germline gives CDR1 SGHTA, CDR2 FQGTGA. The CDR3 DNA follows: TGTGCCAGCAGCTTAACGTGGACTAGCTATGAGCAGTTCTTC. Its protein is CASSLTWTSYEQFF.